Listed below are T cell receptor beta chains from one sample, sequenced in a study of shared clonotypes between healthy human individuals. TCRdb keeps only in-frame clones here, not all; method: immunoSEQ multiplex PCR. The sample includes 600,000 to 700,000 clones, less than 80% seen only once; the top ten take around 1.8%. The specimen sequenced was memory CD4+ T cells sorted from blood. The receptors shown here come from a woman aged 25 to 39 in good health. CDR3s include the opening cysteine and the closing phenylalanine or tryptophan. A D gene is named only where the DNA matches it firmly. Clone size is not always given. Where it is, it says once, few, many or a class for expanded clones.

v_gene,j_gene,d_gene,abundance,CDR3nt,CDR3aa
TRBV5-8,TRBJ2-3,TRBD2,.,TGTGCCAGCAGCTTAGGGTGGAAAAGGGGAGGGACAGATACGCAGTATTTT,CASSLGWKRGGTDTQYF
TRBV6-1,TRBJ1-2,.,.,TGTGCCAGCAGTGAAGACGGTCGGAACTATGGCTACACCTTC,CASSEDGRNYGYTF
TRBV5-4,TRBJ2-7,.,.,TGTGCCAGCAGCTTGCCGGACCGAGACTCCTACGAGCAGTACTTC,CASSLPDRDSYEQYF
TRBV10-1,TRBJ2-1,.,.,TGCGCCAGCAGTGAGTCAAGGGGAAAGAAGGGTGAGCAGTTCTTC,CASSESRGKKGEQFF
TRBV28,TRBJ2-3,.,few,TGTGCCAGCAGTTTAAGTCGGAATAGCGGAATCACAGATACGCAGTATTTT,CASSLSRNSGITDTQYF
TRBV10-3,TRBJ1-3,.,few,TGTGCCATCTGGGAGGGATACTCTGGAAACACCATATATTTT,CAIWEGYSGNTIYF
TRBV20-1,TRBJ2-3,.,.,TGCAGTGCTAGAGTGCCGGATACGCAGTATTTT,CSARVPDTQYF
TRBV7-3,TRBJ1-6,.,.,TGTGCCAGCAGCTTAACGACAGCGGGTTATAATTCACCCCTCCACTTT,CASSLTTAGYNSPLHF
TRBV2,TRBJ1-3,.,many,TGTGCCAGCAGTGCTGATACTTCTGGAAACACCATATATTTT,CASSADTSGNTIYF
TRBV23-1,TRBJ1-2,.,.,TGCGCCAGCAGTCGCTACCGCGAGATATTTAACTATGGCTACACCTTC,CASSRYREIFNYGYTF
TRBV5-8,TRBJ1-5,.,few,TGTGCCAGCAGCTTAGAGGAGGTTCAGCCCCAGCATTTT,CASSLEEVQPQHF
TRBV18,TRBJ1-5,.,once,TGTGCCAGCTCACAAACAGGTCAGGGTCAGCCCCAGCATTTT,CASSQTGQGQPQHF
TRBV28,TRBJ2-7,.,few,TGTGCCAGCAGCCGGCGGAACCCGAGGACCTACGAGCAGTACTTC,CASSRRNPRTYEQYF
TRBV5-1,TRBJ2-4,TRBD1,once,TGCGCCAGCAGCTTGGGAGACAGGGATTCGGGCATTCAGTACTTC,CASSLGDRDSGIQYF
TRBV5-6,TRBJ2-3,.,.,TGTGCCAGCAGCGCCGGACCTGTAGATACGCAGTATTTT,CASSAGPVDTQYF
TRBV4-1,TRBJ1-3,TRBD1,many,TGCGCCAGCAGCCAAAGAATACCGGGACAGGGCCCTCGTACCTCTGGAAACACCATATATTTT,CASSQRIPGQGPRTSGNTIYF
TRBV5-1,TRBJ1-2,.,.,TGCGCCAGCAGCTTGGGACAGATGACTAACTATGGCTACACCTTC,CASSLGQMTNYGYTF
TRBV5-8,TRBJ2-2,.,.,TGTGCCAGCAAGCGGAGGTCTGGCGACACCGGGGAGCTGTTTTTT,CASKRRSGDTGELFF
TRBV7-3,TRBJ2-3,TRBD2,few,TGTGCCAGCAGCTCCGGATCGGGAGGTGGCACAGATACGCAGTATTTT,CASSSGSGGGTDTQYF
TRBV5-1,TRBJ1-5,.,.,TGCGCCAGCAGCTTGGGGGGGACGAATCAGCCCCAGCATTTT,CASSLGGTNQPQHF
TRBV18,TRBJ2-1,TRBD1,few,TGTGCCAGCTCACCAAGGACAGGGGGCAATGAGCAGTTCTTC,CASSPRTGGNEQFF
TRBV15,TRBJ2-1,TRBD1,few,TGTGCCACCAGCAGAGACAGGGGACAGGGCTACAATGAGCAGTTCTTC,CATSRDRGQGYNEQFF
TRBV28,TRBJ2-7,.,.,TGTGCCAGCAGTCCGGAACCGAGCTCCTACGAGCAGTACTTC,CASSPEPSSYEQYF
TRBV19,TRBJ1-3,.,few,TGTGCCTCCGTGGGAAACACCATATATTTT,CASVGNTIYF
TRBV9,TRBJ2-2,.,.,TGTGCCAGCAGCGTAGGGCAGCGGAACACCGGGGAGCTGTTTTTT,CASSVGQRNTGELFF
TRBV9,TRBJ1-6,TRBD1,.,TGTGCCAGCAGCGGACAGGGAGTTTCACCCCTCCACTTT,CASSGQGVSPLHF